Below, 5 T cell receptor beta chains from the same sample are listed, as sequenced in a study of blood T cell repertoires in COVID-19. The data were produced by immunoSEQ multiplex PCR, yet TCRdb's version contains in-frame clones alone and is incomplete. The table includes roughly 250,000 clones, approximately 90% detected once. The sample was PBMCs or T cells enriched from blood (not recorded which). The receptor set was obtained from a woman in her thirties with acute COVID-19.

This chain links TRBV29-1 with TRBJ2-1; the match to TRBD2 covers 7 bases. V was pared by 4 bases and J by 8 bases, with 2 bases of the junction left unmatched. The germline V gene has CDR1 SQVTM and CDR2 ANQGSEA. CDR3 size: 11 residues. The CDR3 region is CSVGLADEQFF. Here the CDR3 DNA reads TGCAGCGTTGGACTAGCCGATGAGCAGTTCTTC.

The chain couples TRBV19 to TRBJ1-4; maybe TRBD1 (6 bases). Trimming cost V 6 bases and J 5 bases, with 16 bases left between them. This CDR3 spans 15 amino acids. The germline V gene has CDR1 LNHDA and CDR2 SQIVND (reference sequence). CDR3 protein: CASSAIGGQNEKLFF. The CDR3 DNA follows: TGTGCCAGTAGCGCCATCGGGGGGCAGAATGAAAAACTGTTTTTT.

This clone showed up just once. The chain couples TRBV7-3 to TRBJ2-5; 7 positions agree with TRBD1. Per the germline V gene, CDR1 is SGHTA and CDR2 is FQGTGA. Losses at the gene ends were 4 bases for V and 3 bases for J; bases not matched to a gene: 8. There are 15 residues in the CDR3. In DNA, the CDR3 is TGTGCCAGCAGCTCCACCGGGACAGCAGAAGAGACCCAGTACTTC. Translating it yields CASSSTGTAEETQYF. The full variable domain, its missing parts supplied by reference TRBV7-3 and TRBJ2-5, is GAGVSQTPSNKVTEKGKYVELRCDPISGHTALYWYRQSLGQGPEFLIYFQGTGAADDSGLPNDRFFAVRPEGSVSTLKIQRTERGDSAVYLCASSSTGTAEETQYFGPGTRLLVL.

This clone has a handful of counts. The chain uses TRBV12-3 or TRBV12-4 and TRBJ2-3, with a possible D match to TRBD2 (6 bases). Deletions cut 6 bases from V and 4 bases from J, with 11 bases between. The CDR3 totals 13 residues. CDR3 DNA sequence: TGTGCCAGCAGCCGGGGACTGGCAGATACGCAGTATTTT. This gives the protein CASSRGLADTQYF.

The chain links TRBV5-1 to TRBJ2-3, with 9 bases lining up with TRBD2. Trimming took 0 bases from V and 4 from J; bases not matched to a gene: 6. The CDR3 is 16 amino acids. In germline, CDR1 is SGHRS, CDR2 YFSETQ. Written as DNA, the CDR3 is TGCGCCAGCAGCTTGGGCGGGGGGGCAACCCCAGATACGCAGTATTTT. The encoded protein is CASSLGGGATPDTQYF.